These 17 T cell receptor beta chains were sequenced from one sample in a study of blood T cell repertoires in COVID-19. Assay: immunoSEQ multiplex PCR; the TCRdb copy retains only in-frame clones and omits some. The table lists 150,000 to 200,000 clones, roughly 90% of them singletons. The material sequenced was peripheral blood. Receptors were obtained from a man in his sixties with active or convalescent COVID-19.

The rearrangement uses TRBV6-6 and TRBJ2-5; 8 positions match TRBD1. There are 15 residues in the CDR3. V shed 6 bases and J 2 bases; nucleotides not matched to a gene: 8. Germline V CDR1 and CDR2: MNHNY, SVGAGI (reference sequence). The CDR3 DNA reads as TGTGCCAGCAGACCCCAGGACAGGGCGCAAGAGACCCAGTACTTC. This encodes CASRPQDRAQETQYF.

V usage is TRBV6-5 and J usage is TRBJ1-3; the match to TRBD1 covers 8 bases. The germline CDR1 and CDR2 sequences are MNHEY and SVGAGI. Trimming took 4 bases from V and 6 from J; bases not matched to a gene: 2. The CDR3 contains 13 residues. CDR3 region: CASSSGGENTIYF. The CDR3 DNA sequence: TGTGCCAGCAGTTCAGGGGGCGAAAACACCATATATTTT.

CDR3 DNA sequence: TGTGCCAGCAGCTTAGCGAGCACGAGCCCTGAAGCTTTCTTT. This sequence encodes CASSLASTSPEAFF. The chain uses TRBV7-2 and TRBJ1-1; D call uncertain. V was pared by 0 bases and J by 6 bases, with 11 bases between. CDR3 length: 14 amino acids. CDR1 is SGHTA, CDR2 FQGNSA, per germline.

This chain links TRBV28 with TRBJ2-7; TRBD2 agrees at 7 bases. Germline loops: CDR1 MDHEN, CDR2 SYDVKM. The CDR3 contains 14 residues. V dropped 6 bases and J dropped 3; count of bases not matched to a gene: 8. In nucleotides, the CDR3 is TGTGCCAGCAGCAGGGCTAGCGGAATCTACGAGCAGTACTTC. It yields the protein CASSRASGIYEQYF. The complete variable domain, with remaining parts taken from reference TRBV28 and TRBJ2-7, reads DVKVTQSSRYLVKRTGEKVFLECVQDMDHENMFWYRQDPGLGLRLIYFSYDVKMKEKGDIPEGYSVSREKKERFSLILESASTNQTSMYLCASSRASGIYEQYFGPGTRLTVT.

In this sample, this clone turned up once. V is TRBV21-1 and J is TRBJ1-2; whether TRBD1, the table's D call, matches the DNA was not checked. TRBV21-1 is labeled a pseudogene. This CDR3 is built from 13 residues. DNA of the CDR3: TGTGCCAGCAGCGCACGGACAAACTATGGCTACACCTTC. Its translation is CASSARTNYGYTF.

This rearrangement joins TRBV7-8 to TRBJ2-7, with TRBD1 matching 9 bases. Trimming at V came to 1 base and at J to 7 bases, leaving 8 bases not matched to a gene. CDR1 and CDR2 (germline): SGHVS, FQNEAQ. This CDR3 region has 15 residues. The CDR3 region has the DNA TGTGCCAGCAGCTTAGGTGACAGGGGGTTGTGGGAGCAGTACTTC. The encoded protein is CASSLGDRGLWEQYF.

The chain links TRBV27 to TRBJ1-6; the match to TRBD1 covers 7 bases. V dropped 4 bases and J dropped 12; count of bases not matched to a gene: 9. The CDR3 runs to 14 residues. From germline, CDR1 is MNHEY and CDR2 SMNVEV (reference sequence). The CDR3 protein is CASSSKYRGEPLHF. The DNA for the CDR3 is TGTGCCAGCAGTTCCAAATACAGGGGTGAACCCCTCCACTTT.

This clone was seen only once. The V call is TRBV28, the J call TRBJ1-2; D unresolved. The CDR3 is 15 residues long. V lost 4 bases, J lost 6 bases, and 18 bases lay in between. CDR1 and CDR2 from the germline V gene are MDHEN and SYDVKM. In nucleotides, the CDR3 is TGTGCCAGCAGTTCCACCCCAGAGAGGGAGCATGGCTACACCTTC. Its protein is CASSSTPEREHGYTF.

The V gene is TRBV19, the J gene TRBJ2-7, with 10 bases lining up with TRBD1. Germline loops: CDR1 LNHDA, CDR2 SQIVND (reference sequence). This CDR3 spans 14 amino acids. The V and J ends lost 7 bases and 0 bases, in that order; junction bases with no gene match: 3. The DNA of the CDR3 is TGTGCCAGTACTGGACAGGGGGTCTCCTACGAGCAGTACTTC. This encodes CASTGQGVSYEQYF.

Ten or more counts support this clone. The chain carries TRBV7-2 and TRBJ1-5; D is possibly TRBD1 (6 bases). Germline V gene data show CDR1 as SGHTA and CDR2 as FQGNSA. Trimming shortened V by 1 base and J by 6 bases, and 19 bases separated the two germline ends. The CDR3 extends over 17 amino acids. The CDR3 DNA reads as TGTGCCAGCAGCTTAGTAGGACAGCTCAGCGGCCGTCAGCCCCAGCATTTT. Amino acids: CASSLVGQLSGRQPQHF. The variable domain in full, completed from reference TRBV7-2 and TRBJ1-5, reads GAGVSQSPSNKVTEKGKDVELRCDPISGHTALYWYRQSLGQGLEFLIYFQGNSAPDKSGLPSDRFSAERTGGSVSTLTIQRTQQEDSAVYLCASSLVGQLSGRQPQHFGDGTRLSIL.

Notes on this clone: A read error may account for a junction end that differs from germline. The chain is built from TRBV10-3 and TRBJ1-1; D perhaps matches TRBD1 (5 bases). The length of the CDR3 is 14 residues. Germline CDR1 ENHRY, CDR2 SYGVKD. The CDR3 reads CATSSGGGNTEAFF. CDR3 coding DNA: TGTGCCACCAGTAGCGGGGGGGGGAACACTGAAGCTTTCTTT.

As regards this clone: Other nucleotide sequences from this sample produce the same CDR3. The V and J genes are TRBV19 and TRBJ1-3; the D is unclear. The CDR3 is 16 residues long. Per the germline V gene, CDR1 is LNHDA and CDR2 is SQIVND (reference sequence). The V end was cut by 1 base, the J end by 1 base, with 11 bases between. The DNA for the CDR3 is TGTGCCAGTAGTATAGGGAGGGCACCTTCTGGAAACACCATATATTTT. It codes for CASSIGRAPSGNTIYF.

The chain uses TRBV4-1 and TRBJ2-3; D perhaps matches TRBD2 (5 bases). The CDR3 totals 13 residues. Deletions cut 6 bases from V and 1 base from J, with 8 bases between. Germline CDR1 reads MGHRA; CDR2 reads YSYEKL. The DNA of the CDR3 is TGCGCCAGCAGTACGGAGGGCACAGATACGCAGTATTTT. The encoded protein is CASSTEGTDTQYF.

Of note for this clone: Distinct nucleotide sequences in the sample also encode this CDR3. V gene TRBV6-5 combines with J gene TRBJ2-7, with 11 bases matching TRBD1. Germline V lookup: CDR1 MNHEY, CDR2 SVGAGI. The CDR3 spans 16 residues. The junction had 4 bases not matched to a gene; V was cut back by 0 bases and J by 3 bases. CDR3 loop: CASSYSTGTGGYEQYF. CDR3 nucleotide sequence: TGTGCCAGCAGTTACTCGACCGGGACAGGGGGCTACGAGCAGTACTTC.

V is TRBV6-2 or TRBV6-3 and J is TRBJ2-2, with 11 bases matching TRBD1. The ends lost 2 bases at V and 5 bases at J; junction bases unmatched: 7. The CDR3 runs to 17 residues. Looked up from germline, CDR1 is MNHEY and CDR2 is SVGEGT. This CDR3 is CASSYGTGGSRTGELFF. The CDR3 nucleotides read TGTGCCAGCAGTTACGGGACAGGGGGAAGCCGAACCGGGGAGCTGTTTTTT.

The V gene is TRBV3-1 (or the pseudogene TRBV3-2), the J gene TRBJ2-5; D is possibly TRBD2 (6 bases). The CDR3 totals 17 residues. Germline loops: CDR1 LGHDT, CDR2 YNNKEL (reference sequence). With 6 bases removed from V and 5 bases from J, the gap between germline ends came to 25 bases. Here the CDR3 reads CASRHSSKTGVGETQYF. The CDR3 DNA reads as TGTGCCAGCAGACACAGCTCCAAAACGGGGGTCGGGGAGACCCAGTACTTC.

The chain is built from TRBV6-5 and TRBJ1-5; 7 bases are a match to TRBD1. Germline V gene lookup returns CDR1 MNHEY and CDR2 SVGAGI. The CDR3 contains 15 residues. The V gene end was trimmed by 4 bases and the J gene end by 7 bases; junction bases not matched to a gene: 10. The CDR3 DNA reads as TGTGCCAGCAGTTCCACCCGGACAGGCCCCCAGCCCCAGCATTTT. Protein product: CASSSTRTGPQPQHF.